This T cell receptor beta chain is drawn from a study of T cells in Graves' hyperthyroidism and ophthalmopathy. The study, taken as a whole, reports: Most expanded thyroid clonotypes above 0.001 also appeared in blood.

Trimming removed 5 bases from V and 2 bases from J, with 10 bases in between. Germline V gives CDR1 MNHNS, CDR2 SASEGT. CDR3 length equals 14 residues. TCR beta CDR3 regions were amplified from RNA transcripts. First-round RT-PCR of the TCR CDR3 relied on the HTBI primer set. TCRdb re-called the multiplex PCR reads through MiXCR, storing one row per CDR3 protein. The sample has around 520,000 distinct CDR3 sequences; around 22% are singletons. Pregnant or lactating patients were excluded, as were those with uncontrolled infection or other autoimmune disease. Orbital computed tomography and thyroid ultrasound, together with serum TRAb and thyroxine and clinical symptoms, were used for diagnoses. The sample holds many counts of this clonotype. Antigen specificity is unknown.

Sequenced: blood. This TCR was recovered from a woman aged 25 to 39 with Graves' ophthalmopathy. The genes are TRBV6-1 and TRBJ1-3; D may be TRBD1 (6 bases). The CDR3 spells CASSQQGTGNTIYF. The CDR3 DNA sequence: TGTGCCAGCAGTCAACAGGGAACTGGAAACACCATATATTTT.